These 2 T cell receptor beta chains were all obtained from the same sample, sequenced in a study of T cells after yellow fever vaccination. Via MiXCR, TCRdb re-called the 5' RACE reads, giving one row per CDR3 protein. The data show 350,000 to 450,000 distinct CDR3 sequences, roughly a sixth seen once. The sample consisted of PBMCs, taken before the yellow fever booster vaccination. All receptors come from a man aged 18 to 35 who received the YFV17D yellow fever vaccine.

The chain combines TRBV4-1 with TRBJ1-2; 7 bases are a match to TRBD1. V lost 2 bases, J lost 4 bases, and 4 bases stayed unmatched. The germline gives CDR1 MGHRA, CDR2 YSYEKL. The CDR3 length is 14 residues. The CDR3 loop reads CASSQRGRGYGYTF. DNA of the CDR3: TGCGCCAGCAGCCAAAGGGGGCGAGGCTATGGCTACACCTTC.

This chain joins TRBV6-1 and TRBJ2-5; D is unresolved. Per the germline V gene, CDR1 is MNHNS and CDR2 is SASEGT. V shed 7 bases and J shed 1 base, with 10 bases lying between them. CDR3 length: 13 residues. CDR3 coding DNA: TGTGCCAGCAAAAGAGATAGCCAAGAGACCCAGTACTTC. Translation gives CASKRDSQETQYF.